Below, 18 T cell receptor beta chains from the same sample are listed, as sequenced in a study of shared clonotypes between healthy human individuals. Sequencing used immunoSEQ multiplex PCR; TCRdb keeps in-frame clones, though not all of them. The table has about 2 million clones, approximately 94% seen once. CD45RO-negative, CCR7-selected cells formed the naive CD8 fraction, which excluded terminally differentiated effector memory CD45RA+ cells. Specimen: naive CD8+ T cells sorted from blood. Every receptor here comes from a man between 18 and 35 years old in good health.

The chain couples TRBV5-1 to TRBJ2-3, with D possibly TRBD2 on 5 matching bases. CDR1 is SGHRS and CDR2 is YFSETQ in the germline V gene. V shed 0 bases and J shed 2 bases, with 13 bases lying between them. The CDR3 length is 16 residues. The CDR3 bases are TGCGCCAGCAGCTTGGCCACGGGGATGCTCACAGATACGCAGTATTTT. Encoded protein: CASSLATGMLTDTQYF.

The rearrangement links TRBV19 to TRBJ2-7; 7 nucleotides align to TRBD1. After removal of 4 bases from V and 7 bases from J, the junction contained 7 bases not matched to a gene. The germline V gene has CDR1 LNHDA and CDR2 SQIVND (reference sequence). The CDR3 extends over 13 amino acids. In DNA form, the CDR3 reads TGTGCCAGTAGTACCCGGGACAGCGGAGAGCAGTACTTC. Its protein product is CASSTRDSGEQYF.

J is TRBJ2-1 and V is TRBV5-6, with 13 positions matching TRBD2. Trimming removed 3 bases from V and 4 bases from J; junction bases left unmatched: 1. This CDR3 contains 15 residues. Germline CDR1 is SGHDT and CDR2 is YYEEEE. The CDR3 reads CASSWGLAGYNEQFF. The DNA for the CDR3 is TGTGCCAGCAGCTGGGGACTAGCGGGATACAATGAGCAGTTCTTC.

The rearrangement links TRBV6-6 to TRBJ1-1, with D unclear. With 5 bases removed from V and 5 bases from J, the gap between germline ends came to 9 bases. Germline V gene lookup returns CDR1 MNHNY and CDR2 SVGAGI (reference sequence). The CDR3 covers 12 residues. This CDR3 is CASSKGGTEAFF. The CDR3 coding sequence is TGTGCCAGCAGTAAAGGAGGGACTGAAGCTTTCTTT.

V usage is TRBV11-3 and J usage is TRBJ2-5; TRBD1 agrees at 8 bases. The CDR3 has 16 amino acids. Trimming cost V 1 base and J 4 bases; bases outside gene matches: 8. CDR1 is SGHNT and CDR2 is YENEEA in the germline V gene. The chain's CDR3 is CASSLGGQGAGETQYF. The CDR3 DNA reads as TGTGCCAGCAGCTTAGGGGGGCAGGGGGCCGGAGAGACCCAGTACTTC. The full variable domain, in which reference TRBV11-3 and TRBJ2-5 provide the parts outside the CDR3, is EAGVVQSPRYKIIEKKQPVAFWCNPISGHNTLYWYLQNLGQGPELLIRYENEEAVDDSQLPKDRFSAERLKGVDSTLKIQPAELGDSAVYLCASSLGGQGAGETQYFGPGTRLLVL.

As concerns this clone: Other DNA sequences in the sample encode the same CDR3. This chain joins TRBV6-5 and TRBJ2-7; 7 bases are shared with TRBD2. Germline CDR1 reads MNHEY; CDR2 reads SVGAGI. This CDR3 has 15 residues. J lost 3 bases, V lost 0 bases, and 5 bases had no gene match. CDR3 DNA sequence: TGTGCCAGCAGTTACTCGGGTCTAGCGGTCTACGAGCAGTACTTC. This codes for CASSYSGLAVYEQYF.

This CDR3 reads CASSLVGPIEQYF. The CDR3 DNA reads as TGTGCCAGCAGCTTAGTGGGGCCGATCGAGCAGTACTTC. The chain links TRBV7-9 to TRBJ2-7; D might be TRBD1 (5 bases). The germline V gene has CDR1 SEHNR and CDR2 FQNEAQ (reference sequence). Trimming stripped 1 base from V and 6 bases from J, with 10 bases between. This CDR3 is built from 13 residues. The full variable domain, completed using reference TRBV7-9 and TRBJ2-7, is DTGVSQNPRHKITKRGQNVTFRCDPISEHNRLYWYRQTLGQGPEFLTYFQNEAQLEKSRLLSDRFSAERPKGSFSTLEIQRTEQGDSAMYLCASSLVGPIEQYFGPGTRLTVT.

This rearrangement joins TRBV7-6 to TRBJ1-1; 9 nucleotides align to TRBD1. V shed 4 bases, J shed 4 bases, and the junction held 7 bases outside the gene matches. This CDR3 has 15 residues. From germline, CDR1 is SGHVS and CDR2 FNYEAQ. CDR3 nucleotides: TGTGCCAGCAGCTCACGGGACAGGGCTTCCACTGAAGCTTTCTTT. Translating it yields CASSSRDRASTEAFF.

This sequence joins TRBV28 and TRBJ2-3; D may be TRBD1 (6 bases). This CDR3 spans 16 amino acids. V dropped 5 bases and J dropped 2 bases, with 17 bases sitting between them. From germline, CDR1 is MDHEN and CDR2 SYDVKM. CDR3 sequence (DNA): TGTGCCAGCAGTCAAGCGTACAGGGCACTCACAGATACGCAGTATTTT. This translates into CASSQAYRALTDTQYF.

The count of this clone is one. The chain combines TRBV5-1 with TRBJ2-3; perhaps TRBD1 as D (6 bases). The V gene lost 0 bases and the J gene lost 1 base, with 12 bases spanning the gap. The CDR3 is 16 residues long. Germline V gene lookup returns CDR1 SGHRS and CDR2 YFSETQ. CDR3 residues: CASSLGQQGGTDTQYF. The CDR3 DNA follows: TGCGCCAGCAGCTTGGGCCAACAGGGCGGCACAGATACGCAGTATTTT. Using reference TRBV5-1 and TRBJ2-3 for the parts outside the CDR3, the full variable domain is KAGVTQTPRYLIKTRGQQVTLSCSPISGHRSVSWYQQTPGQGLQFLFEYFSETQRNKGNFPGRFSGRQFSNSRSEMNVSTLELGDSALYLCASSLGQQGGTDTQYFGPGTRLTVL.

CDR3 residues: CASSPAGADTQYF. CDR3 nucleotide sequence: TGTGCCAGCAGCCCAGCGGGAGCAGATACGCAGTATTTT. The chain has TRBV7-9 and TRBJ2-3; the match to TRBD2 covers 8 bases. This CDR3 contains 13 residues. Germline values: CDR1 SEHNR, CDR2 FQNEAQ (reference sequence). Trimming removed 5 bases from V and 4 bases from J; junction bases left unmatched: 2.

V is TRBV7-9 and J is TRBJ1-4, with a possible D match to TRBD1 (6 bases). CDR3 length: 16 amino acids. V was cut by 2 bases and J by 6 bases, with 16 bases left in between. Germline values: CDR1 SEHNR, CDR2 FQNEAQ (reference sequence). CDR3 nucleotides: TGTGCCAGCAGCTTATTCGGGCCGGGACAAGATGAAAAACTGTTTTTT. Translated, it gives CASSLFGPGQDEKLFF.

The chain combines TRBV27 with TRBJ2-1, with TRBD2 matching 11 bases. Germline-derived CDR1 and CDR2 are MNHEY and SMNVEV (reference sequence). J was trimmed by 8 bases and V by 10 bases; bases with no gene match: 13. The CDR3 is 15 amino acids. The CDR3 DNA follows: TGTGCCACCTCTATAGCGGGAGGGCCATTAGATGAGCAGTTCTTC. Translated, it gives CATSIAGGPLDEQFF.

The chain uses TRBV5-1 and TRBJ2-7; D is uncertain. CDR1 SGHRS and CDR2 YFSETQ come from the germline V gene. V lost 5 bases to trimming and J lost 4 bases, with 16 bases between them. The CDR3 has 14 amino acids. CDR3 coding DNA: TGCGCCAGCAGGATTGATGGACCTTTATACGAGCAGTACTTC. Protein sequence: CASRIDGPLYEQYF. Complete variable domain (other parts from reference TRBV5-1 and TRBJ2-7): KAGVTQTPRYLIKTRGQQVTLSCSPISGHRSVSWYQQTPGQGLQFLFEYFSETQRNKGNFPGRFSGRQFSNSRSEMNVSTLELGDSALYLCASRIDGPLYEQYFGPGTRLTVT.

This chain links TRBV6-4 with TRBJ2-5, with 16 bases matching TRBD2. The CDR3 has 15 residues. The junction had 7 bases not matched to a gene; V was cut back by 10 bases and J by 5 bases. CDR1 and CDR2 from the germline V gene are MRHNA and SNTAGT. The CDR3 nucleotides are TGTGCCAATCCGGGACTAGCGGGGGGGCCTGAGACCCAGTACTTC. Its translation: CANPGLAGGPETQYF.

The chain carries TRBV27 and TRBJ2-7; 8 bases agree with TRBD1. The ends lost 5 bases at V and 3 bases at J; junction bases unmatched: 12. The CDR3 sequence is 16 residues long. Per the germline V gene, CDR1 is MNHEY and CDR2 is SMNVEV (reference sequence). CDR3 DNA: TGTGCCAGCAGTCAAACACATGGACAGGGATTCTACGAGCAGTACTTC. Translating it yields CASSQTHGQGFYEQYF.

The chain links TRBV7-6 to TRBJ2-7, with D possibly being TRBD1 or TRBD2 (5 bases each). The CDR3 contains 13 residues. Trimming shortened V by 10 bases and J by 2 bases, and 15 bases separated the two germline ends. Germline V CDR1 and CDR2: SGHVS, FNYEAQ. The CDR3 loop reads CATSGTGTYEQYF. As DNA, the CDR3 is TGTGCCACCTCCGGGACGGGGACCTACGAGCAGTACTTC.

This chain uses TRBV9 with TRBJ2-7; 8 positions agree with TRBD1. CDR3 size: 15 residues. Germline V CDR1 and CDR2: SGDLS, YYNGEE. The junction had 12 bases not matched to a gene; V was cut back by 5 bases and J by 5 bases. The CDR3 here is CASSEEPGQVHEQYF. The CDR3 region has the DNA TGTGCCAGCAGTGAGGAACCGGGACAGGTTCACGAGCAGTACTTC. Filled out from reference TRBV9 and TRBJ2-7, the complete variable domain reads DSGVTQTPKHLITATGQRVTLRCSPRSGDLSVYWYQQSLDQGLQFLIQYYNGEERAKGNILERFSAQQFPDLHSELNLSSLELGDSALYFCASSEEPGQVHEQYFGPGTRLTVT.